The entry below gives a single T cell receptor beta chain sequence along with its context. Survey-level TCR beta sequencing used the immunoSEQ assay. Repertoires were generated with immunoSEQ multiplex PCR, while TCRdb's copy carries only in-frame clones and drops some. The profile shows approximately 70,000 clones, over 85% of them singletons. This CDR3 is 15 amino acids long. V lost 2 bases and J lost 1, with 6 bases in between. Germline V gene sequence: CDR1 SGHTA, CDR2 FQGTGA. Sequenced: PBMCs. This sequence was found in a man in his forties or fifties with rheumatoid arthritis. The chain uses TRBV7-3 and TRBJ2-6, with D unclear. The CDR3 region has the DNA TGTGCCAGCAGCTTACGGGCTTCTGGGGCCAACGTCCTGACTTTC. This gives the protein CASSLRASGANVLTF.